This entry describes one T cell receptor beta chain. The record originates from a study of blood T cell repertoires in COVID-19. Profiling relied on immunoSEQ multiplex PCR, and the TCRdb table lists in-frame clones only, not all of them. The top ten clones hold less than 9.5% of a sample with approximately 300,000 clones, about nine tenths of them seen once. This CDR3 is built from 19 residues. CDR1 and CDR2 from the germline V gene are SGHTS and YDEGEE. Losses at the gene ends were 2 bases for V and 0 bases for J; bases not matched to a gene: 11. The sequenced material came from PBMCs or T cells enriched from blood (not recorded which). The clonotype was recovered from a woman aged 30 to 39 who had recovered from COVID-19. V gene TRBV5-8 combines with J gene TRBJ1-5; TRBD1 matches at 10 bases. CDR3 nucleotides: TGTGCCAGCAGCTTAGCCGGGACAGGGGCCTACCTTAGCAATCAGCCCCAGCATTTT. Encoded protein: CASSLAGTGAYLSNQPQHF.